This is a list of T cell receptor beta chains from one sample in a study of OX40 agonist ivuxolimab in advanced cancers. Method: immunoSEQ multiplex PCR; TCRdb's copy keeps in-frame clones and lacks some. The sample has about 66,000 clones, around 80% seen once. Source: CD4+ or CD8+ T cells sorted from blood, taken in a trial of the OX40 agonist ivuxolimab. These receptors originate from an adult with an advanced solid tumor such as melanoma, head and neck, liver or kidney cancer. The CDR3 runs from the conserved cysteine through the conserved F or W. The D gene is left open where the match is weak. The size field is filled for only some rows; it gives once, few, many or a size class.

TRBV5-5,NA,TRBJ1-5,NA,TGTGCCAGCAGCTTGGAGGCAGTCTGTCGGCCCCAGCATTTT,CASSLEAVCRPQHF
TRBV6-6,TRBD1,TRBJ2-7,NA,TGTGCCAGCAGTTCATTGGGACAGCCCTACGAGCAGTACTTC,CASSSLGQPYEQYF
TRBV6-5,NA,TRBJ1-2,NA,TGTGCCAGCAGTTACGGGGGGGGCTATGGCTACACCTTC,CASSYGGGYGYTF
TRBV21-1,NA,TRBJ2-7,few,TGTGCCAGCAGCAAAGTAGTAGGCGGGGACTACGAGCAGTACTTC,CASSKVVGGDYEQYF
TRBV6-6,NA,TRBJ2-5,NA,TGTGCCAGCAGTAAACAGACAGCACAAGAGACCCAGTACTTC,CASSKQTAQETQYF
TRBV7-2,NA,TRBJ1-5,NA,TGTGCCAGCAGCTTAATTAGCAATCAGCCCCAGCATTTT,CASSLISNQPQHF
TRBV5-6,TRBD2,TRBJ2-3,NA,TGTGCCAGCAGCTTCGCTAGCGGGAGTTTGGATACGCAGTATTTT,CASSFASGSLDTQYF
TRBV27,NA,TRBJ1-1,NA,TGTGCCAGCAGTTCGAAGACAGGAGAAGCTTTCTTT,CASSSKTGEAFF
TRBV30,NA,TRBJ1-5,NA,TGTGCCTGGAGCTTGACGGTGAGCAATCAGCCCCAGCATTTT,CAWSLTVSNQPQHF
TRBV19,TRBD1,TRBJ2-5,NA,TGTGCCAGTAGTTCCCCGGACAGGTACCCCGAGACCCAGTACTTC,CASSSPDRYPETQYF
TRBV27,NA,TRBJ1-2,NA,TGTGCCAGCAGTTTAATGGGGGATGCGGGCTACACCTTC,CASSLMGDAGYTF
TRBV7-9,NA,TRBJ2-2,NA,TGTGCCAGCAGCTTAGATATACAGACCGGGGAGCTGTTTTTT,CASSLDIQTGELFF
TRBV12-5,NA,TRBJ1-5,NA,TGTGCTAGTGGTTTGGGGATTTCGTTTCAGCCCCAGCATTTT,CASGLGISFQPQHF
TRBV2,NA,TRBJ2-3,NA,TGTGCCAGCAGTCGAACGCCAGACTATTCCCGGGGAGATACGCAGTATTTT,CASSRTPDYSRGDTQYF
TRBV5-4,NA,TRBJ2-5,NA,TGTGCCAGCAGCTTTCCAACGATCCAGGGTGAGCAGACCCAGTACTTC,CASSFPTIQGEQTQYF
TRBV19,NA,TRBJ1-1,NA,TGTGCCAGTAGTATGAAGGGTCAGGGGAGAACTGAAGCTTTCTTT,CASSMKGQGRTEAFF
TRBV2,NA,TRBJ2-5,NA,TGTGCCAGCAGTGTGGGGCGGATCGAGACCCAGTACTTC,CASSVGRIETQYF
TRBV18,NA,TRBJ2-1,NA,TGTGCCAGCTCACCAACCGACGCATTCAATGAGCAGTTCTTC,CASSPTDAFNEQFF
TRBV4-1,NA,TRBJ2-3,NA,TGCGCCAGCAGCCCTCGGGACTCGCTCACAGATACGCAGTATTTT,CASSPRDSLTDTQYF
TRBV5-1,TRBD2,TRBJ2-7,NA,TGCGCCAGCAGCTTGGACCGGGGGGACGAGCAGTACTTC,CASSLDRGDEQYF
TRBV11-2,NA,TRBJ2-3,NA,TGTGCCAGCAGCTTAACAGGGGCACGAGCGGGGACAGATACGCAGTATTTT,CASSLTGARAGTDTQYF
TRBV14,TRBD2,TRBJ2-3,NA,TGTGCCAGCAGCCAGATGGGGAGCGGGAGCTCGGCAGATACGCAGTATTTT,CASSQMGSGSSADTQYF
TRBV7-2,TRBD2,TRBJ2-1,NA,TGTGCCAGCAGCTCCAGCGGGAACTCCTACAATGAGCAGTTCTTC,CASSSSGNSYNEQFF
TRBV7-3,TRBD2,TRBJ2-1,NA,TGTGCCAGCAGCGCCGGACTAGTCTCCTACAATGAGCAGTTCTTC,CASSAGLVSYNEQFF
TRBV5-4,NA,TRBJ2-3,NA,TGTGCCAGCAGCTTTAACAGGAGGGCAGATACGCAGTATTTT,CASSFNRRADTQYF
TRBV6-5,TRBD1,TRBJ1-6,NA,TGTGCCAGCAGTTACACAGGGGGCTATAATTCACCCCTCCACTTT,CASSYTGGYNSPLHF
TRBV10-3,TRBD1,TRBJ2-5,NA,TGTGCCATCAGTGTCAGGCAGCTTTCGGACAGGGAGACCCAGTACTTC,CAISVRQLSDRETQYF
TRBV10-3,TRBD1,TRBJ2-5,NA,TGTGCCATCAGTGAGTCGGGACAGGGGGGTTTGGAGACCCAGTACTTC,CAISESGQGGLETQYF
TRBV12-5,NA,TRBJ2-7,NA,TGTGCTAGTGGTTTGATATTTGGGTCAGGATACAAGGGCGACGAGCAGTACTTC,CASGLIFGSGYKGDEQYF
TRBV2,NA,TRBJ2-7,NA,TGTGCCAGCAGTGACGGTAGGGGACTCGGGGAGCAGTACTTC,CASSDGRGLGEQYF
TRBV19,TRBD1,TRBJ1-1,few,TGTGCCAGTATTTACCGGGACAGGGAAGCTTTCTTT,CASIYRDREAFF
TRBV4-1,NA,TRBJ2-2,many,TGCGCCAGCAGCCACCCGGGAGAACCCAACACCGGGGAGCTGTTTTTT,CASSHPGEPNTGELFF
TRBV28,TRBD2,TRBJ2-1,NA,TGTGCCAGCAGTTTGCTAGCGGGATCGAGGGGCAATGAGCAGTTCTTC,CASSLLAGSRGNEQFF
TRBV27,TRBD2,TRBJ2-5,NA,TGTGCCAGCAGTTTATTAGCGGGGAGCCAAGAGACCCAGTACTTC,CASSLLAGSQETQYF
TRBV7-9,NA,TRBJ2-7,NA,TGTGCCAGCAGCCTCCTACAGGGCGGGGCTCTCGAGCAGTACTTC,CASSLLQGGALEQYF
TRBV7-8,TRBD2,TRBJ2-1,NA,TGTGCCAGCAGCTCCACGCTGGCGGGAGGGATGTACAATGAGCAGTTCTTC,CASSSTLAGGMYNEQFF
TRBV15,TRBD1,TRBJ1-6,NA,TGTGCCACCAGCATAGGACAGGGGGATAATTCACCCCTCCACTTT,CATSIGQGDNSPLHF
TRBV21-1,NA,TRBJ1-2,NA,TGTGCCAGCAGCAAATTTGGTTGGCGGTTCTTTACAGGGGGCTACACCTTC,CASSKFGWRFFTGGYTF
TRBV2,NA,TRBJ2-2,NA,TGTGCCAGCAGGGGGGAACTAGCCCTCACCGGGGAGCTGTTTTTT,CASRGELALTGELFF
TRBV15,TRBD2,TRBJ2-7,NA,TGTGCCACCAGCAGAGACCTAGCGGGGGAGCAGTACTTC,CATSRDLAGEQYF
TRBV7-9,NA,TRBJ2-2,NA,TGTGCCAGCAGCTCCCGACAGGTCCTCAATAAAGCCACCGGGGAGCTGTTTTTT,CASSSRQVLNKATGELFF
TRBV9,TRBD2,TRBJ2-1,NA,TGTGCCAGCAGCGTCAGAGTAGCGGGAGGATGGGATGAGCAGTTCTTC,CASSVRVAGGWDEQFF
TRBV6-6,TRBD1,TRBJ1-2,NA,TGTGCCAGCAGTTATGTACAGGGGGGGAATGGCTACACCTTC,CASSYVQGGNGYTF
TRBV14,NA,TRBJ2-1,NA,TGTGCCAGCAGCCAAATCCCAGGGGGGGATGAGCAGTTCTTC,CASSQIPGGDEQFF
TRBV6-1,NA,TRBJ2-1,NA,TGTGCCAGCAGTTTCGGTGGGGAGCAGTTCTTC,CASSFGGEQFF
TRBV6-1,NA,TRBJ2-7,NA,TGTGCCAGCAGTGAAGGGCAGGGAAGGCAGTACTTC,CASSEGQGRQYF
TRBV7-9,NA,TRBJ1-4,NA,TGTGCCAGCAGCCGATCCACTAATGAAAAACTGTTTTTT,CASSRSTNEKLFF
TRBV10-2,TRBD1,TRBJ1-2,NA,TGCGCCAGCAGTGACTCCAGGGGGATAGGCTACACCTTC,CASSDSRGIGYTF
TRBV5-6,TRBD1,TRBJ1-2,NA,TGTGCCAGCAATTCGCTCGACAGGGACTATGGCTACACCTTC,CASNSLDRDYGYTF
TRBV5-4,TRBD2,TRBJ2-7,few,TGTGCCAGCAGCTTGGATCTAGCGGAATCCTACGAGCAGTACTTC,CASSLDLAESYEQYF
TRBV11-3,NA,TRBJ2-1,NA,TGTGCCAGCAGCTTAGGGACATCCCGGGAAAATGAGCAGTTCTTC,CASSLGTSRENEQFF
TRBV7-9,TRBD2,TRBJ2-5,few,TGTGCCAGCAGCCAAGCGAAGACTAGCGGGAGTGAGACCCAGTACTTC,CASSQAKTSGSETQYF
TRBV7-2,NA,TRBJ1-1,NA,TGTGCCAGCAGCTTAGACACGGCCACCGCTAAAGCTTTCTTT,CASSLDTATAKAFF
TRBV15,TRBD1,TRBJ2-1,NA,TGTGCCACCAGCCGGTCGGGACAGAGCTCCTACAATGAGCAGTTCTTC,CATSRSGQSSYNEQFF
TRBV7-2,TRBD1,TRBJ2-7,once,TGTGCCAGCAGTTTGAGGGACAGGGTAAACGAGCAGTACTTC,CASSLRDRVNEQYF
TRBV7-6,NA,TRBJ2-3,NA,TGTGCCAGCAGCTCCCAGACCCGCACAGATACGCAGTATTTT,CASSSQTRTDTQYF
TRBV5-1,NA,TRBJ2-3,once,TGCGCCAGCAACCTACAGGGCTCAGATACGCAGTATTTT,CASNLQGSDTQYF
TRBV6-5,NA,TRBJ1-2,NA,TGTGCCAGCAGCCCTAGGGGATCGGACTATGGCTACACCTTC,CASSPRGSDYGYTF
TRBV4-1,NA,TRBJ2-7,NA,TGCGCCAGCAGCCAAGAAGGGAGACAGACGAGAGAGCAGTACTTC,CASSQEGRQTREQYF